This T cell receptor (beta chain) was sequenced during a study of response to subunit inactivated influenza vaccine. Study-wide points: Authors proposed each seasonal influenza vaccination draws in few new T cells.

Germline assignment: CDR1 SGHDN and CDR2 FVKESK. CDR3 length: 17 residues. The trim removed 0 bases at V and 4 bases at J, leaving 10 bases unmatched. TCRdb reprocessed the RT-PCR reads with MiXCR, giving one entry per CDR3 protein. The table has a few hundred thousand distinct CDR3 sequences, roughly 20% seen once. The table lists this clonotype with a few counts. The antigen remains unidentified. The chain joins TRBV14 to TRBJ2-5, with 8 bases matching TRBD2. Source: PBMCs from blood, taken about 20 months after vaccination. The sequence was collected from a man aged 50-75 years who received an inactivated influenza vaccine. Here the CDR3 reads CASSQESGRGPGETQYF. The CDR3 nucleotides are TGTGCCAGCAGCCAAGAATCCGGGAGGGGTCCAGGAGAGACCCAGTACTTC.